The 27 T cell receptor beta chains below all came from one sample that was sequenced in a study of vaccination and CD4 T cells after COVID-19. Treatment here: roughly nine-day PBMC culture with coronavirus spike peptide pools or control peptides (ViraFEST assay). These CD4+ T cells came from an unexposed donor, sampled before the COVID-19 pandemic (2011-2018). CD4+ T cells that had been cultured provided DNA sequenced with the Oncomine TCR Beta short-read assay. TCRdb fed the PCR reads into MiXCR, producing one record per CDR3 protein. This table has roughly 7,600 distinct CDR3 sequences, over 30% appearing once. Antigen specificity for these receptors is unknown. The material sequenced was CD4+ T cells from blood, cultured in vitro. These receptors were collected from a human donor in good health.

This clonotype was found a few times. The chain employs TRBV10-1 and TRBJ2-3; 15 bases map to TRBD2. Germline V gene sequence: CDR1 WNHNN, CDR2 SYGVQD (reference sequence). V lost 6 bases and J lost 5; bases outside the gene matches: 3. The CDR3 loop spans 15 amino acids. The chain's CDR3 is CASSGTSGGIDTQYF. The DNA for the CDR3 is TGCGCCAGCAGCGGGACTAGCGGGGGGATAGATACGCAGTATTTT.

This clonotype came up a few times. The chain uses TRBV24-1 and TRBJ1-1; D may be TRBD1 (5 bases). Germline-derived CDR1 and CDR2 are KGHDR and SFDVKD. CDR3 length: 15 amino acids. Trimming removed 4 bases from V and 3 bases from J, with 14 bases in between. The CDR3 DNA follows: TGTGCCACCAGTGACCCATCTACGGGGGACACTGAAGCTTTCTTT. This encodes CATSDPSTGDTEAFF.

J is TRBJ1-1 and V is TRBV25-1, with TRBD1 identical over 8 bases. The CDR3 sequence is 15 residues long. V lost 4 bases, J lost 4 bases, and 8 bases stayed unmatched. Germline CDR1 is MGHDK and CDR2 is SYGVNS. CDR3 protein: CASSASQGAGTEAFF. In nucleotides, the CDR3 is TGTGCCAGCAGTGCCTCCCAGGGGGCCGGCACTGAAGCTTTCTTT.

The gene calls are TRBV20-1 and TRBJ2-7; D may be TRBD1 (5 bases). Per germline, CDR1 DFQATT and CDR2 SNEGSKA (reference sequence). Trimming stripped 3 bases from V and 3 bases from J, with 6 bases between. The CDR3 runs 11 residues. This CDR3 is CSARQGYEQYF. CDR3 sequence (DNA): TGCAGTGCTAGGCAGGGCTACGAGCAGTACTTC.

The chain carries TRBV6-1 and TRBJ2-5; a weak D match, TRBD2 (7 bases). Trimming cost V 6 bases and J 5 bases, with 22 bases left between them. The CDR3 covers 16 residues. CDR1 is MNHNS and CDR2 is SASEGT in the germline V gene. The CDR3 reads CASSPREGGGRETQYF. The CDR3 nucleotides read TGTGCCAGCAGCCCTCGAGAGGGAGGGGGGCGGGAGACCCAGTACTTC.

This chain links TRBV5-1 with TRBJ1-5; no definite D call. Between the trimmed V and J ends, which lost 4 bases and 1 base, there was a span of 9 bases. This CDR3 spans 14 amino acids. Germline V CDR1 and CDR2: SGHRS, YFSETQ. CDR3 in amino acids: CASSLDGSNQPQHF. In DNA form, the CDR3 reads TGCGCCAGCAGCCTGGACGGGAGCAATCAGCCCCAGCATTTT.

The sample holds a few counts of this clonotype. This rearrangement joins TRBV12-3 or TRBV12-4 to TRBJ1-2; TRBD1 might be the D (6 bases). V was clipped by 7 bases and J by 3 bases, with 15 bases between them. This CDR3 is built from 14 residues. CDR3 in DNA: TGTGCCAGCACATTACGGGGGGCTCACTATGGCTACACCTTC. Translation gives CASTLRGAHYGYTF.

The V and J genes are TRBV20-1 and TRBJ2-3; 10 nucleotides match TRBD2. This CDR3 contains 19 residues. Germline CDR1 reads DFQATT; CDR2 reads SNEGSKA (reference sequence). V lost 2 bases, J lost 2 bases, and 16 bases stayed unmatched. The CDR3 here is CSARSRGSAGGPDTDTQYF. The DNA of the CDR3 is TGCAGTGCTAGATCTCGGGGGTCAGCGGGAGGGCCCGACACAGATACGCAGTATTTT.

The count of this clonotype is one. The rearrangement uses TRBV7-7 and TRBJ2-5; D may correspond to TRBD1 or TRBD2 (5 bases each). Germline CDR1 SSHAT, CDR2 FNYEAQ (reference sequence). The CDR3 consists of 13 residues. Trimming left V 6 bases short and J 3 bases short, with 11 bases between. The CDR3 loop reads CASSGGREETQYF. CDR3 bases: TGTGCCAGCAGTGGGGGAAGGGAAGAGACCCAGTACTTC.

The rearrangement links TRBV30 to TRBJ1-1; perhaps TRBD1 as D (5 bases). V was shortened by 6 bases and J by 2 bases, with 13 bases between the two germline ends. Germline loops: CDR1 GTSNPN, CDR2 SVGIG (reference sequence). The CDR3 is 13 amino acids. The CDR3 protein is CACGGPTNTEAFF. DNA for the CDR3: TGTGCCTGCGGGGGACCGACTAACACTGAAGCTTTCTTT.

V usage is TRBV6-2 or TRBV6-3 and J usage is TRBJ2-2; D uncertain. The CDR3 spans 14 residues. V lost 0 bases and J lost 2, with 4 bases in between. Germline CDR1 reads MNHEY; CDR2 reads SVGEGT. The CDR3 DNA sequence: TGTGCCAGCAGTTACTCGGTTAACACCGGGGAGCTGTTTTTT. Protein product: CASSYSVNTGELFF.

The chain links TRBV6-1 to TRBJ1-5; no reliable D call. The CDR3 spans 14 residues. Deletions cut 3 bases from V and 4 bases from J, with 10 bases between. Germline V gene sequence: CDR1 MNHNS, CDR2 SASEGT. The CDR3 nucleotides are TGTGCCAGCAGTGACTTGGGTTCTAATCAGCCCCAGCATTTT. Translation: CASSDLGSNQPQHF.

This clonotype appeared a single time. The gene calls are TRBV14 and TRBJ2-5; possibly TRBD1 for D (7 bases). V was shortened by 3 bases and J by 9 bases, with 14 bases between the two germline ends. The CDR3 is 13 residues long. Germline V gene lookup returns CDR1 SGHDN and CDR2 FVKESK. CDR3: CASSHGQGGAQYF. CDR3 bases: TGTGCCAGCAGCCATGGCCAGGGGGGAGCCCAGTACTTC.

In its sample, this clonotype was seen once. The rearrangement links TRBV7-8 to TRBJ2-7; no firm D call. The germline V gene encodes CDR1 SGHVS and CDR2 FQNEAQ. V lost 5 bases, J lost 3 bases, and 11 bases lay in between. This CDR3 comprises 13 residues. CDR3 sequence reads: CASSPRWDYEQYF. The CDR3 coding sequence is TGTGCCAGCAGCCCCCGATGGGACTACGAGCAGTACTTC.

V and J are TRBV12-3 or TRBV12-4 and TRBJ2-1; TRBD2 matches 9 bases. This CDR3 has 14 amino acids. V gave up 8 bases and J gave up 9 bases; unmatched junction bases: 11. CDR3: CASSAGGKVGEQFF. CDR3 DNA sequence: TGTGCCAGCTCGGCGGGAGGGAAAGTAGGTGAGCAGTTCTTC.

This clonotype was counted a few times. The DNA for the CDR3 is TGTGCCGTACAGGGCTTCACTGAAGCTTTCTTT. Its protein product is CAVQGFTEAFF. The chain employs TRBV30 and TRBJ1-1, with D possibly TRBD1 on 6 matching bases. The V end was cut by 8 bases, the J end by 4 bases, with 11 bases between. Germline CDR1 and CDR2: GTSNPN and SVGIG (reference sequence). The CDR3 runs 11 residues.

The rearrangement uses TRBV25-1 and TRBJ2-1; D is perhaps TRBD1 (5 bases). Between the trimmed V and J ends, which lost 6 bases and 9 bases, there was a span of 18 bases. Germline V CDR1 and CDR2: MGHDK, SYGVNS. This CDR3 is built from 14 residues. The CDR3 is CASRGQGIAGEQFF. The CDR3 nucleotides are TGTGCCAGCAGGGGTCAGGGTATCGCTGGTGAGCAGTTCTTC.

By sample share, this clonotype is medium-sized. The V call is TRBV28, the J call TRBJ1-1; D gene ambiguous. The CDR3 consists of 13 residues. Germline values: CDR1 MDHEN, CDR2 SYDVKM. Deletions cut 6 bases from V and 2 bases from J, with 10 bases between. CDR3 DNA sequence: TGTGCCAGCAGGACGGTTCTCAACACTGAAGCTTTCTTT. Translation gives CASRTVLNTEAFF.

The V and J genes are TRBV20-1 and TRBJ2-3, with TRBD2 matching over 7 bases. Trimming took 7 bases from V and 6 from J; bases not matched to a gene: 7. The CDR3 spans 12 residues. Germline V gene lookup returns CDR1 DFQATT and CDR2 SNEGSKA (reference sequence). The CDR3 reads CSVRRAGDTQYF. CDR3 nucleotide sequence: TGCAGTGTCAGACGAGCGGGGGATACGCAGTATTTT.

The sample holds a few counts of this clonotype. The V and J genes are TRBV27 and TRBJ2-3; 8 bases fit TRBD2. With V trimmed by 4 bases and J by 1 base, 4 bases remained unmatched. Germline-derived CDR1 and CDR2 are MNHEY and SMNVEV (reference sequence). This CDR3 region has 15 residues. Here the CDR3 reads CASSSRGARTDTQYF. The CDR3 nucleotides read TGTGCCAGCAGTTCGCGGGGGGCCCGCACAGATACGCAGTATTTT.

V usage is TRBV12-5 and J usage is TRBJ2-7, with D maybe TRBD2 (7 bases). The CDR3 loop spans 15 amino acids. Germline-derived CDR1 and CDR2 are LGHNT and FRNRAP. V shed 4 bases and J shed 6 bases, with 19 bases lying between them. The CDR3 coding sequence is TGTGCTAGTGGTTGGGGGGGGGCGGATACGAGCGAGCAGTACTTC. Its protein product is CASGWGGADTSEQYF. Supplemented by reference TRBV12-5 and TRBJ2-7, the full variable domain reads DARVTQTPRHKVTEMGQEVTMRCQPILGHNTVFWYRQTMMQGLELLAYFRNRAPLDDSGMPKDRFSAEMPDATLATLKIQPSEPRDSAVYFCASGWGGADTSEQYFGPGTRLTVT.

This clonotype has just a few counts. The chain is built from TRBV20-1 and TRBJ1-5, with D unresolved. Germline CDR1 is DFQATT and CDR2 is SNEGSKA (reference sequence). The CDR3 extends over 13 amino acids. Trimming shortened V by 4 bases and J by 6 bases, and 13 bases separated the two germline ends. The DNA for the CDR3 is TGCAGTGCTACCGTGGGGTCCCTTCAGCCCCAGCATTTT. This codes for CSATVGSLQPQHF.

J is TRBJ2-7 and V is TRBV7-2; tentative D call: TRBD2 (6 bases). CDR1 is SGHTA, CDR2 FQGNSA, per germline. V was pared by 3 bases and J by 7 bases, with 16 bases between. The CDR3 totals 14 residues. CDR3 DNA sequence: TGTGCCAGCAGCTTGCCGACTAGACTTGGGGAGCAGTACTTC. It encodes CASSLPTRLGEQYF.

The CDR3, as DNA: TGTGCCAGCAGCTTAGGGAGCGGGAGCATAAAGGAAACGCAGTATTTT. Its translation is CASSLGSGSIKETQYF. This chain links TRBV11-3 with TRBJ2-3; TRBD2 matches at 8 bases. The germline V gene encodes CDR1 SGHNT and CDR2 YENEEA. J lost 9 bases, V lost 1 base, and 12 bases had no gene match. The CDR3 is 16 amino acids.

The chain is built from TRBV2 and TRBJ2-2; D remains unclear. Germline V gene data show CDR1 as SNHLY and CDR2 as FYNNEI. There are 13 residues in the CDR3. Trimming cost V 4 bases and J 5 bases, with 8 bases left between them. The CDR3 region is CASSVAVTGELFF. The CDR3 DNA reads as TGTGCCAGCAGTGTTGCAGTTACCGGGGAGCTGTTTTTT.

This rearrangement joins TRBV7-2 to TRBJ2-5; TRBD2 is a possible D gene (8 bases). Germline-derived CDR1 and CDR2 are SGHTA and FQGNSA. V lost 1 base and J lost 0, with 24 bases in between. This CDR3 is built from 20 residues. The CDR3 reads CASSLVRKREMRGHQETQYF. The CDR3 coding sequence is TGTGCCAGCAGCTTAGTGAGAAAGCGGGAGATGAGGGGGCACCAAGAGACCCAGTACTTC.

CDR3 protein: CASSKGQGSGLAGPYNEQFF. CDR3 sequence (DNA): TGTGCCAGCAGCAAAGGACAGGGGTCGGGACTAGCGGGCCCCTACAATGAGCAGTTCTTC. V is TRBV5-4 and J is TRBJ2-1; 12 bases line up with TRBD2. The length of the CDR3 is 20 residues. Germline-derived CDR1 and CDR2 are SGHNT and YYREEE (reference sequence). V lost 4 bases and J lost 2; bases outside the gene matches: 16.